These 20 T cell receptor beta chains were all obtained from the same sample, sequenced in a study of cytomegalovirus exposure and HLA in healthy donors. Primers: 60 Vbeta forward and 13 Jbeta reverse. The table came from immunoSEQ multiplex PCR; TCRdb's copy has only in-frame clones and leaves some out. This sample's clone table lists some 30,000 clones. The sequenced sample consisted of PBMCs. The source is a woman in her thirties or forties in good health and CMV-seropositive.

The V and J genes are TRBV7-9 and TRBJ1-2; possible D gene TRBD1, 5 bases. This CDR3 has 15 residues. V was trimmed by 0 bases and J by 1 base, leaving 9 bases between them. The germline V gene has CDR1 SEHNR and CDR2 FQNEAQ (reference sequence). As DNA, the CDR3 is TGTGCCAGCAGCTTAGCGACCCAGGGTAACTATGGCTACACCTTC. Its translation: CASSLATQGNYGYTF.

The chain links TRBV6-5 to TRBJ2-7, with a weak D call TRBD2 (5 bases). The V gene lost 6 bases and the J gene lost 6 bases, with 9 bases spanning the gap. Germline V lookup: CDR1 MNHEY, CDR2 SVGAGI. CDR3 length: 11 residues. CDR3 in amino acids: CASRTSGEQYF. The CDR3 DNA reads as TGTGCCAGCAGAACTAGTGGCGAGCAGTACTTC.

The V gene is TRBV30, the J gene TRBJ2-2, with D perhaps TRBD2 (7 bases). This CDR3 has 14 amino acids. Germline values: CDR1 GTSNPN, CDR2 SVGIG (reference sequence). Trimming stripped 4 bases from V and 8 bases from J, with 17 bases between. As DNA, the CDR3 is TGTGCCTGGACCTTAAAGGGGGGGACGGGGGAGCTGTTTTTT. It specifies CAWTLKGGTGELFF.

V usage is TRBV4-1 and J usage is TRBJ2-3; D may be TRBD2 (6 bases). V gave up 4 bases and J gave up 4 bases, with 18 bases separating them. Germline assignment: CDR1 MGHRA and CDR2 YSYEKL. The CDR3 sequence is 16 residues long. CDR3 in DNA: TGCGCCAGCAGCCTCCCGACTAGAGGATCCCCAGATACGCAGTATTTT. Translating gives CASSLPTRGSPDTQYF.

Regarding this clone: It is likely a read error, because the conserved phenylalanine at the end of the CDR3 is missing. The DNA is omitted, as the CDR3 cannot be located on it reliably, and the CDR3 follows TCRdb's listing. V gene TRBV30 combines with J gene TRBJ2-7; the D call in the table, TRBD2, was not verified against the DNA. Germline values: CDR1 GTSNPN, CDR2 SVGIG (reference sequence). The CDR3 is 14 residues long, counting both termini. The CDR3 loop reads CAWSEHLGLAGVRD.

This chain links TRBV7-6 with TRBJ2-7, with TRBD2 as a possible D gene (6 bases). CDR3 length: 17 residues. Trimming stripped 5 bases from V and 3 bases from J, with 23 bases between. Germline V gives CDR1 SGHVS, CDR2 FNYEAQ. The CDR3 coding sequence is TGTGCCAGCAGCCCCCGGGGTTTGACTAGGCAGCGCTACGAGCAGTACTTC. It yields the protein CASSPRGLTRQRYEQYF.

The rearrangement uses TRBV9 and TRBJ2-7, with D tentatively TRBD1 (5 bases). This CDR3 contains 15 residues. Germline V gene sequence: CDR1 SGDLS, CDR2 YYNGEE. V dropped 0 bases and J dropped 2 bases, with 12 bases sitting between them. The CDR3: CASSVVDSRPYEQYF. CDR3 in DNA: TGTGCCAGCAGCGTAGTAGACAGCCGCCCCTACGAGCAGTACTTC.

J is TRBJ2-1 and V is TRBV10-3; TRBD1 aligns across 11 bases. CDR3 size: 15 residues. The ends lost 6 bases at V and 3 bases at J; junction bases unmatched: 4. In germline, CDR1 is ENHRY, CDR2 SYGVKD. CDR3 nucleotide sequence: TGTGCCATCAGCCACGGGACAGGGGGCTACAATGAGCAGTTCTTC. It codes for CAISHGTGGYNEQFF.

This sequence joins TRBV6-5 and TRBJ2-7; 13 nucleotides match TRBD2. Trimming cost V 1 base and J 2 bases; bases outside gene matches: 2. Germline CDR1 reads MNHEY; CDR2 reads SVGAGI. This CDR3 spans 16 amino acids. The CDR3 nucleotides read TGTGCCAGCAGTTACTTTGGGACTAGCGGGGCCTACGAGCAGTACTTC. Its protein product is CASSYFGTSGAYEQYF.

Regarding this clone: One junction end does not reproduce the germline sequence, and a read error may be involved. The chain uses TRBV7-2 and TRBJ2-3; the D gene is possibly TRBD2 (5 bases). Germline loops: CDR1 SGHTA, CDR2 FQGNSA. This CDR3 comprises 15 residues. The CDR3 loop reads CASSITRISTDMQYF. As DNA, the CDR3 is TGTGCCAGCAGCATAACTAGGATTAGCACAGATATGCAGTATTTT.

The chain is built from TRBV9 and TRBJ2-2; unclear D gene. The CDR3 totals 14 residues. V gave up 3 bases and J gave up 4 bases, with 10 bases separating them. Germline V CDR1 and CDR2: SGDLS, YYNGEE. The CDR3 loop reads CASSADSFTGELFF. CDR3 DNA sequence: TGTGCCAGCAGCGCCGACTCTTTCACCGGGGAGCTGTTTTTT.

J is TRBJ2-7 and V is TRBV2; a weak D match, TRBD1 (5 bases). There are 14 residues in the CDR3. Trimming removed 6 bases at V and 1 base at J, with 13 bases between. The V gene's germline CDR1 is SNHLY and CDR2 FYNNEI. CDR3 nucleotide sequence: TGTGCCAGCAGGTCGCAGGGCCTATCCTACGAGCAGTACTTC. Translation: CASRSQGLSYEQYF.

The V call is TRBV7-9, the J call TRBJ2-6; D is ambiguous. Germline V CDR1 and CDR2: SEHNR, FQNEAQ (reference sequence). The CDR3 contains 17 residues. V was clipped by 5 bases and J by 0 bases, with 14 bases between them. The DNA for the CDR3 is TGTGCCAGCAGCGCCTTCCCAGTAAGCTCTGGGGCCAACGTCCTGACTTTC. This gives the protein CASSAFPVSSGANVLTF.

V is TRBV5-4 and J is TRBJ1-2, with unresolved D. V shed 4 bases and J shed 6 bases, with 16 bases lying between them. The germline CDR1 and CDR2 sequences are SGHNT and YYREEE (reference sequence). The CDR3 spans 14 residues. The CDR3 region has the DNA TGTGCCAGCAGCCCCCCAGCCGGGGTAGATGGCTACACCTTC. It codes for CASSPPAGVDGYTF. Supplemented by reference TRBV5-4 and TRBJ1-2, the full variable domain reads ETGVTQSPTHLIKTRGQQVTLRCSSQSGHNTVSWYQQALGQGPQFIFQYYREEENGRGNFPPRFSGLQFPNYSSELNVNALELDDSALYLCASSPPAGVDGYTFGSGTRLTVV.

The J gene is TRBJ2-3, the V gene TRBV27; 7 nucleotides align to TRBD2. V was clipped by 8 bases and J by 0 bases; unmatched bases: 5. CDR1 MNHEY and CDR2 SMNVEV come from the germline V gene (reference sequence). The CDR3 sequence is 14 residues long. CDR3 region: CASRTSASTDTQYF. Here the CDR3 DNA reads TGTGCCAGCCGAACTAGCGCAAGCACAGATACGCAGTATTTT.

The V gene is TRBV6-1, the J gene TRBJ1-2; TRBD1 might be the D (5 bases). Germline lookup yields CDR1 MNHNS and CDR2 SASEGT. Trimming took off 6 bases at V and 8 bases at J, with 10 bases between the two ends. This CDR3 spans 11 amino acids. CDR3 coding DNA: TGTGCCAGCAGGGCAGGGTCCGGCTACACCTTC. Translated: CASRAGSGYTF.

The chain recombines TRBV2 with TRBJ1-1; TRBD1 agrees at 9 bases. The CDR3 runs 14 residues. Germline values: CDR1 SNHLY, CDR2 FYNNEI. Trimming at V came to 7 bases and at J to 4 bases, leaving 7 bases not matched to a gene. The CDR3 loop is CASKGDREGTEAFF. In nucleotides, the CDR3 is TGTGCCAGCAAAGGGGACAGGGAGGGCACTGAAGCTTTCTTT. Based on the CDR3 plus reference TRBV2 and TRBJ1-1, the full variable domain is EPEVTQTPSHQVTQMGQEVILRCVPISNHLYFYWYRQILGQKVEFLVSFYNNEISEKSEIFDDQFSVERPDGSNFTLKIRSTKLEDSAMYFCASKGDREGTEAFFGQGTRLTVV.

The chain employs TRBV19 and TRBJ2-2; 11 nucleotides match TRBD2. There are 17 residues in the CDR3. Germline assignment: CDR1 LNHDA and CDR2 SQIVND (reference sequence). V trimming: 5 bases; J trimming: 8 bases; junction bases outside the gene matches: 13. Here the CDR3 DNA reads TGTGCCAGTAGTGTCGGACTAGCGGGCTCGTGGGGGGGGGAGCTGTTTTTT. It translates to CASSVGLAGSWGGELFF.

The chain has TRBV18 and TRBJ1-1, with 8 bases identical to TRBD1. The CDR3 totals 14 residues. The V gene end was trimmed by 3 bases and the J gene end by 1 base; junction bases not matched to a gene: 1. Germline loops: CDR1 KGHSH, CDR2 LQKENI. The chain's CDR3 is CASSPGTGNTEAFF. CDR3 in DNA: TGTGCCAGCTCACCCGGGACAGGGAACACTGAAGCTTTCTTT.

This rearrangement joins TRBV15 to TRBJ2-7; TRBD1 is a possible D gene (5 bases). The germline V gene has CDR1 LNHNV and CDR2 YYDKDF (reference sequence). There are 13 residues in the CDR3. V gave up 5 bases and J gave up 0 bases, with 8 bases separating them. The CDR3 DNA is TGTGCCACCAGCGCAGGGTTCTCCTACGAGCAGTACTTC. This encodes CATSAGFSYEQYF. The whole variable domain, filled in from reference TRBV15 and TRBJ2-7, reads DAMVIQNPRYQVTQFGKPVTLSCSQTLNHNVMYWYQQKSSQAPKLLFHYYDKDFNNEADTPDNFQSRRPNTSFCFLDIRSPGLGDTAMYLCATSAGFSYEQYFGPGTRLTVT.